Following are 20 T cell receptor beta chains from one sample sequenced in a study of early T cells in non-severe SARS-CoV-2 infection. TCRdb recomputed calls from the 5' RACE reads with MiXCR, one row per CDR3 protein. The table includes roughly 110,000 distinct CDR3 sequences, 11% detected once. Sequenced: whole blood. These receptors originate from an adult who was a healthcare worker with PCR-confirmed SARS-CoV-2 infection or an uninfected control (not recorded which).

This clonotype came up many times. CDR3 nucleotide sequence: TGTGCCAGCAGTGAAGCGCTCGGGTGGGATGGCTACACCTTC. It yields the protein CASSEALGWDGYTF. The rearrangement joins TRBV2 to TRBJ1-2; no firm D call. This CDR3 comprises 14 residues. With 0 bases removed from V and 6 bases from J, the gap between germline ends came to 11 bases. Germline loops: CDR1 SNHLY, CDR2 FYNNEI.

The chain couples TRBV6-6 to TRBJ2-7; tentative D call: TRBD2 (5 bases). The V end lost 7 bases, the J end lost 3 bases, and 10 bases lay between the germline ends. There are 12 residues in the CDR3. Germline V gene data show CDR1 as MNHNY and CDR2 as SVGAGI (reference sequence). CDR3 loop: CASTEGDYEQYF. The CDR3 DNA follows: TGTGCCAGCACTGAGGGCGACTACGAGCAGTACTTC.

This clonotype appeared many times. The chain has TRBV20-1 and TRBJ1-6; 9 bases align to TRBD1. The CDR3 totals 17 residues. The germline gives CDR1 DFQATT, CDR2 SNEGSKA (reference sequence). V shed 6 bases and J 5 bases; nucleotides not matched to a gene: 14. The CDR3 loop is CSAWIGTGIFDNSPLHF. The CDR3 coding sequence is TGCAGTGCCTGGATAGGGACAGGGATTTTTGATAATTCACCCCTCCACTTT.

V gene TRBV5-1 combines with J gene TRBJ2-5; D gene ambiguous. V dropped 4 bases and J dropped 4 bases, with 11 bases sitting between them. The CDR3 runs 13 residues. Germline lookup yields CDR1 SGHRS and CDR2 YFSETQ. CDR3 sequence: CASSGRAVETQYF. DNA of the CDR3: TGCGCCAGCAGCGGCCGGGCCGTAGAGACCCAGTACTTC. The complete variable domain, with remaining parts taken from reference TRBV5-1 and TRBJ2-5, reads KAGVTQTPRYLIKTRGQQVTLSCSPISGHRSVSWYQQTPGQGLQFLFEYFSETQRNKGNFPGRFSGRQFSNSRSEMNVSTLELGDSALYLCASSGRAVETQYFGPGTRLLVL.

This clonotype has ten or more counts. This rearrangement joins TRBV20-1 to TRBJ2-5, with no clear D. V was trimmed by 5 bases and J by 5 bases, leaving 15 bases between them. Germline CDR1 is DFQATT and CDR2 is SNEGSKA (reference sequence). CDR3 length: 13 residues. The CDR3 DNA is TGCAGTGCTCGTCCCGACATGGCCGAGACCCAGTACTTC. Amino acid sequence: CSARPDMAETQYF.

The chain has TRBV5-1 and TRBJ1-1, with no clear D. The V gene lost 1 base and the J gene lost 3 bases, with 7 bases spanning the gap. Germline V gene sequence: CDR1 SGHRS, CDR2 YFSETQ. There are 13 residues in the CDR3. The CDR3 reads CASSLRDYTEAFF. The CDR3 nucleotides are TGCGCCAGCAGCTTGAGGGATTACACTGAAGCTTTCTTT.

This clonotype came up many times. This chain connects TRBV10-3 to TRBJ2-7; D may be TRBD1 or TRBD2 (5 bases each). CDR1 is ENHRY and CDR2 is SYGVKD in the germline V gene. The CDR3 is 15 residues long. V was clipped by 0 bases and J by 5 bases, with 14 bases between them. CDR3 coding DNA: TGTGCCATCAGTGAGTCCCACAGTCGAGGGGACGAGCAGTACTTC. This gives the protein CAISESHSRGDEQYF.

In this sample, this clonotype turned up many times. V usage is TRBV7-6 and J usage is TRBJ2-7; D unresolved. The CDR3 extends over 13 amino acids. V lost 1 base and J lost 6, with 10 bases in between. Germline CDR1 reads SGHVS; CDR2 reads FNYEAQ. CDR3 nucleotides: TGTGCCAGCAGCTTAGAGACGTTGGGCGAGCAGTACTTC. Protein: CASSLETLGEQYF.

On this clonotype itself: A much larger clone differs by one base, so this may be a read error. The rearrangement uses TRBV6-5 and TRBJ2-1; D is perhaps TRBD1 (6 bases). In germline, CDR1 is MNHEY, CDR2 SVGAGI. This CDR3 spans 13 amino acids. V lost 4 bases and J lost 4, with 8 bases in between. The CDR3 bases are TGTGCCAGCAGTTTTGACAGGTACAATGAGCAGTTCTTC. This sequence encodes CASSFDRYNEQFF.

This clonotype is classed as medium-sized. The chain has TRBV30 and TRBJ2-6; no definite D call. The CDR3 has 19 residues. Germline V gene data show CDR1 as GTSNPN and CDR2 as SVGIG (reference sequence). V was pared by 5 bases and J by 0 bases, with 23 bases between. CDR3 DNA sequence: TGTGCCTGGGACTTTTGGACCATTTTGACCACCTCTGGGGCCAACGTCCTGACTTTC. It yields the protein CAWDFWTILTTSGANVLTF.

This clonotype was counted many times. V usage is TRBV28 and J usage is TRBJ1-1; TRBD1 agrees at 8 bases. The CDR3 is 16 amino acids. Germline V gives CDR1 MDHEN, CDR2 SYDVKM. V shed 9 bases, J shed 4 bases, and the junction held 16 bases outside the gene matches. As DNA, the CDR3 is TGTGCCAGTTTCACCGCCCACACAGGGGGTATCACTGAAGCTTTCTTT. It is translated as CASFTAHTGGITEAFF.

This clonotype was observed many times. The chain employs TRBV6-2 or TRBV6-3 and TRBJ2-7; 10 bases match TRBD2. There are 15 residues in the CDR3. Germline values: CDR1 MNHEY, CDR2 SVGEGT. V dropped 6 bases and J dropped 5; count of bases not matched to a gene: 10. The CDR3 sequence: CASSLRTSGKNEQYF. CDR3 nucleotides: TGTGCCAGCAGCCTGAGAACTAGCGGGAAAAACGAGCAGTACTTC.

This clonotype has a handful of counts. The chain carries TRBV15 and TRBJ2-3, with a possible D match to TRBD1 (5 bases). Germline values: CDR1 LNHNV, CDR2 YYDKDF (reference sequence). The CDR3 is made up of 12 amino acids. The V end lost 3 bases, the J end lost 6 bases, and 7 bases lay between the germline ends. The CDR3 here is CATSSRGDTQYF. The CDR3 DNA sequence: TGTGCCACCAGCAGTAGGGGTGATACGCAGTATTTT.

On this clonotype itself: With a much larger clone just one base away, this may be a read error. The J gene is TRBJ2-1, the V gene TRBV29-1; TRBD1 is a possible D gene (5 bases). Germline CDR1 and CDR2: SQVTM and ANQGSEA. V was pared by 7 bases and J by 4 bases, with 20 bases between. This CDR3 is built from 15 residues. CDR3 region: CSAVFGSRDYNEQFF. As DNA, the CDR3 is TGCAGCGCTGTTTTCGGGTCCAGGGATTACAATGAGCAGTTCTTC.

This clonotype was detected only a few times. The J gene is TRBJ2-4, the V gene TRBV4-2; D might be TRBD2 (5 bases). Trimming took 3 bases from V and 0 from J, leaving 18 bases between them. Germline lookup yields CDR1 LGHNA and CDR2 YNFKEQ. The CDR3 is made up of 18 amino acids. The CDR3 nucleotides read TGTGCCAGCAGCCACCTCCCGGAGTTTGAGGGAGCCAAAAACATTCAGTACTTC. Protein product: CASSHLPEFEGAKNIQYF.

Only a few counts were recorded for this clonotype. V is TRBV6-1 and J is TRBJ1-5; no clear D gene. Trimming took 0 bases from V and 4 from J, leaving 4 bases between them. The CDR3 extends over 13 amino acids. The germline gives CDR1 MNHNS, CDR2 SASEGT. For the CDR3, the DNA is TGTGCCAGCAGTGAAGCGGGTAATCAGCCCCAGCATTTT. Its translation: CASSEAGNQPQHF.

This clonotype has a count of ten or more. V is TRBV24-1 and J is TRBJ1-2; D is possibly TRBD1 (6 bases). Germline loops: CDR1 KGHDR, CDR2 SFDVKD. This CDR3 has 12 amino acids. V was pared by 9 bases and J by 6 bases, with 13 bases between. DNA for the CDR3: TGTGCCACCGGCCGGACAGTTAATGGCTACACCTTC. It is translated as CATGRTVNGYTF.

This clonotype was recorded at least ten times. The chain employs TRBV20-1 and TRBJ2-7; 7 positions agree with TRBD2. The CDR3 has 15 amino acids. The germline CDR1 and CDR2 sequences are DFQATT and SNEGSKA (reference sequence). Trimming removed 5 bases from V and 4 bases from J; junction bases left unmatched: 14. The CDR3 sequence is CSAPAGVELNYEQYF. Here the CDR3 DNA reads TGCAGTGCTCCGGCGGGAGTCGAATTAAATTACGAGCAGTACTTC.

This clonotype was recorded many times. In DNA, the CDR3 is TGCGCCAGCACCCCACAGGACGCGGAAGAGACCCAGTACTTC. This translates into CASTPQDAEETQYF. J is TRBJ2-5 and V is TRBV5-1, with D possibly TRBD1 on 5 matching bases. CDR1 is SGHRS and CDR2 is YFSETQ in the germline V gene. Trimming removed 6 bases from V and 3 bases from J, with 15 bases in between. The CDR3 has 14 residues.

The CDR3, as DNA: TGTGCCAGCTCACCACCAACAGGGGGAATGTCCTACGAGCAGTACTTC. Amino acids: CASSPPTGGMSYEQYF. The genes are TRBV18 and TRBJ2-7, with TRBD1 matching over 8 bases. V gave up 0 bases and J gave up 1 base; unmatched junction bases: 5. CDR3 length equals 16 residues. CDR1 is KGHSH and CDR2 is LQKENI in the germline V gene.